This is a list of T cell receptor beta chains from one sample in a study of T cell responses to AZD1222 COVID-19 vaccine. Profiled with immunoSEQ multiplex PCR; TCRdb holds only in-frame clones, not every one. Of about 130,000 clones listed, around 93% were seen once; the top ten hold roughly 3.4%. Sequences were derived from peripheral blood, sampled 28 days after the second AZD1222 dose. The source of these receptors is an adult who received the AZD1222 COVID-19 vaccine. Both conserved end residues are trimmed from each CDR3. Each record gives: clone size, CDR3 length, V gene, CDR3 protein. Size tells how often a clone was seen (once, few, many) or the class of an expanded clone, and some rows leave it out.

size: .; length: 13; V: TRBV6-6; CDR3: ASSRLAGGWDEQF
size: .; length: 10; V: TRBV6-5; CDR3: ASSPRFGEQY
size: .; length: 10; V: TRBV28; CDR3: ASSSNSYEQY
size: .; length: 16; V: TRBV28; CDR3: ASSLKNRGRRANEKLF
size: .; length: 12; V: TRBV4-3; CDR3: ASSQADMSYEQY
size: .; length: 12; V: TRBV7-8; CDR3: ASSLGGVHYGYT
size: .; length: 10; V: TRBV30; CDR3: AWSYDSYGYT
size: .; length: 14; V: TRBV27; CDR3: ASSSGSVFSNQPQH
size: .; length: 11; V: TRBV4-2; CDR3: ASSPSTSPELF
size: .; length: 11; V: TRBV9; CDR3: ASSVAHPNEQF
size: .; length: 14; V: TRBV27; CDR3: ASSSSPSGTRYEQY
size: few; length: 14; V: TRBV5-1; CDR3: ASSQEQGPAHSPLH
size: .; length: 12; V: TRBV5-5; CDR3: ASSSYRGRNGYT
size: .; length: 13; V: TRBV30; CDR3: AWGGVTGFRAEAF
size: .; length: 15; V: TRBV11-2; CDR3: ASSLVFEPGVNYEQY
size: .; length: 9; V: TRBV12-3/TRBV12-4; CDR3: ASSKGYEQY
size: few; length: 13; V: TRBV14; CDR3: ASTYGTGSGSEQY
size: .; length: 12; V: TRBV27; CDR3: ASSPRTGPYEQY
size: .; length: 11; V: TRBV19; CDR3: ASSIDPIGEAF
size: .; length: 14; V: TRBV28; CDR3: ASSLSLGLAGNEQF
size: .; length: 13; V: TRBV28; CDR3: ASSLSGVPGNTIY
size: .; length: 12; V: TRBV5-4; CDR3: ASSLDQMNTEAF
size: .; length: 12; V: TRBV28; CDR3: ASCWGGGNTEAF
size: .; length: 13; V: TRBV19; CDR3: ASSLPGQGNQPQH
size: .; length: 14; V: TRBV9; CDR3: ASSVAPSGGTDTQY
size: .; length: 15; V: TRBV5-1; CDR3: ASSLDQGAGLNTEAF